Listed here is a single T cell receptor beta chain. When replicate PCRs were run on unsorted PBMC, they used approximately 300 ng DNA, some 31,000 T cell genomes. Profiling relied on immunoSEQ multiplex PCR, and the TCRdb table lists in-frame clones only, not all of them. The table includes about 510,000 clones, around 79% detected once. The entry originates in a study of shared clonotypes between healthy human individuals. The CDR3 covers 15 residues. The V gene end was trimmed by 4 bases and the J gene end by 7 bases; junction bases not matched to a gene: 8. The germline gives CDR1 ENHRY, CDR2 SYGVKD.

The clonotype was recovered from a woman in her thirties or forties in good health. Some clones in this sample may be carry-over from other donors' samples. The gene calls are TRBV10-3 and TRBJ2-1, with 9 bases aligning to TRBD2. The sample taken for sequencing was PBMCs. CDR3 sequence (DNA): TGTGCCATCAGTGTCTTAGCGGGAGTGGGGAATGAGCAGTTCTTC. Translated, it gives CAISVLAGVGNEQFF.